These 22 T cell receptor beta chains originate from one sample sequenced in a study of T cells in Graves' hyperthyroidism and ophthalmopathy. TCR beta CDR3 regions were amplified from RNA transcripts. With the HTBI primer set, the TCR CDR3 went through a first round of RT-PCR. TCRdb ran MiXCR on the multiplex PCR reads and lists one entry per CDR3 protein. Of roughly 380,000 distinct CDR3 sequences in the sample, approximately 13% are singletons; the top ten hold roughly 4.8%. What was sequenced was blood. The source is a woman aged 18-35 years with Graves' hyperthyroidism.

In this sample, this clonotype turned up a few times. The CDR3 here is CASSWTPRSLHF. The CDR3 region has the DNA TGTGCCAGCAGTTGGACCCCTAGATCCCTCCACTTT. The J gene is TRBJ1-6, the V gene TRBV2; no definite D call. The germline V and J ends were trimmed by 5 bases and 14 bases, with 13 bases remaining between them. The CDR3 is 12 amino acids. CDR1 and CDR2 (germline): SNHLY, FYNNEI. The complete variable domain, with remaining parts taken from reference TRBV2 and TRBJ1-6, reads EPEVTQTPSHQVTQMGQEVILRCVPISNHLYFYWYRQILGQKVEFLVSFYNNEISEKSEIFDDQFSVERPDGSNFTLKIRSTKLEDSAMYFCASSWTPRSLHFGNGTRLTVT.

This clonotype was found many times. The chain recombines TRBV20-1 with TRBJ1-6; D is possibly TRBD1 (5 bases). The germline V gene has CDR1 DFQATT and CDR2 SNEGSKA (reference sequence). Trimming removed 2 bases at V and 9 bases at J, with 14 bases between. The CDR3 runs to 14 residues. As DNA, the CDR3 is TGCAGTGCTAGAAGTGGGGGAGGCGGTTCACCCCTCCACTTT. It codes for CSARSGGGGSPLHF.

This clonotype came up many times. CDR3: CASSSLAGRGSYNEQFF. Here the CDR3 DNA reads TGCGCCAGCAGCTCCCTAGCGGGACGGGGCTCCTACAATGAGCAGTTCTTC. V usage is TRBV5-1 and J usage is TRBJ2-1; 9 nucleotides match TRBD2. Per the germline V gene, CDR1 is SGHRS and CDR2 is YFSETQ. V lost 3 bases, J lost 0 bases, and 7 bases stayed unmatched. This CDR3 comprises 17 residues.

The sample holds many counts of this clonotype. The chain carries TRBV7-9 and TRBJ2-5; TRBD2 is a possible D gene (5 bases). Germline V gene data show CDR1 as SEHNR and CDR2 as FQNEAQ (reference sequence). Trimming stripped 7 bases from V and 4 bases from J, with 19 bases between. The CDR3 runs to 15 residues. In DNA, the CDR3 is TGTGCCAGCATCCAGACGGCCGGAGGCGGAGAGACCCAGTACTTC. It is translated as CASIQTAGGGETQYF.

The chain links TRBV13 to TRBJ2-2; the D gene is possibly TRBD1 (5 bases). Germline CDR1 PRHDT, CDR2 FYEKMQ (reference sequence). The V and J ends lost 5 bases and 3 bases respectively, with 19 bases between them. The CDR3 contains 17 residues. The CDR3 protein is CASSPPGASHYTGELFF. For the CDR3, the DNA is TGTGCCAGCAGCCCTCCTGGGGCTTCGCATTACACCGGGGAGCTGTTTTTT.

The chain carries TRBV5-1 and TRBJ2-7; TRBD2 matches 12 bases. The CDR3 runs 19 residues. Per the germline V gene, CDR1 is SGHRS and CDR2 is YFSETQ. The trim removed 0 bases at V and 3 bases at J, leaving 13 bases unmatched. The CDR3 reads CASSLGWTSGTPDHYEQYF. The CDR3 region has the DNA TGCGCCAGCAGCTTGGGGTGGACTAGCGGGACACCTGATCACTACGAGCAGTACTTC.

The CDR3 region has the DNA TGTGCCAGTAGCGGGTACTGCAATGAGCAGTTCTTC. Its translation is CASSGYCNEQFF. The chain recombines TRBV19 with TRBJ2-1, with unresolved D. CDR1 LNHDA and CDR2 SQIVND come from the germline V gene (reference sequence). This CDR3 has 12 amino acids. Trimming took 6 bases from V and 6 from J, leaving 9 bases between them.

This clonotype appeared many times. CDR3 nucleotide sequence: TGTGCCTGGAAGAGGACAGCCTGGAGCACTGAAGCTTTCTTT. It encodes CAWKRTAWSTEAFF. The chain joins TRBV30 to TRBJ1-1, with a possible D match to TRBD1 (6 bases). The CDR3 runs 14 residues. Germline CDR1 reads GTSNPN; CDR2 reads SVGIG (reference sequence). Between the trimmed V and J ends, which lost 4 bases and 4 bases, there was a span of 16 bases.

The count of this clonotype is one. The gene calls are TRBV10-3 and TRBJ2-5, with 7 bases aligning to TRBD2. The length of the CDR3 is 13 residues. Germline values: CDR1 ENHRY, CDR2 SYGVKD. J lost 5 bases, V lost 2 bases, and 2 bases had no gene match. The CDR3 DNA follows: TGTGCCATCAGTGAGGGGGGAGGGGAGACCCAGTACTTC. This codes for CAISEGGGETQYF.

This clonotype was found many times. The chain carries TRBV6-1 and TRBJ1-4, with D hard to call. Trimming stripped 5 bases from V and 7 bases from J, with 11 bases between. Germline V gene lookup returns CDR1 MNHNS and CDR2 SASEGT. The CDR3 runs 13 residues. CDR3 region: CASSRTSGEKLFF. The CDR3 region has the DNA TGTGCCAGCAGTCGGACGTCAGGTGAAAAACTGTTTTTT.

Many counts were recorded for this clonotype. The J gene is TRBJ2-7, the V gene TRBV12-3 or TRBV12-4, with 7 bases matching TRBD1. The CDR3 runs 16 residues. V shed 6 bases, J shed 1 base, and the junction held 12 bases outside the gene matches. The CDR3 nucleotides read TGTGCCAGCAGCCCGCCCCGCGCGACAGGGTCCTACGAGCAGTACTTC. Its translation is CASSPPRATGSYEQYF.

This clonotype was recorded at least ten times. The chain is built from TRBV29-1 and TRBJ2-2, with D maybe TRBD1 (6 bases). Germline CDR1 reads SQVTM; CDR2 reads ANQGSEA. Trimming stripped 7 bases from V and 3 bases from J, with 15 bases between. CDR3 size: 14 residues. CDR3 sequence reads: CSATGTTYTGELFF. The CDR3 nucleotides are TGCAGCGCCACCGGGACAACCTACACCGGGGAGCTGTTTTTT.

Many counts were recorded for this clonotype. The chain links TRBV6-1 to TRBJ2-1; no clear D gene. Germline CDR1 is MNHNS and CDR2 is SASEGT. CDR3 length: 13 amino acids. V was trimmed by 1 base and J by 7 bases, leaving 8 bases between them. The CDR3 region has the DNA TGTGCCAGCAGTGAAGGATCTTGGAATGAGCAGTTCTTC. This codes for CASSEGSWNEQFF.

The chain couples TRBV4-1 to TRBJ1-5; no clear D. Trimming took off 0 bases at V and 5 bases at J, with 17 bases between the two ends. Germline CDR1 MGHRA, CDR2 YSYEKL. This CDR3 is 17 amino acids long. CDR3 region: CASSQDLAELFDQPQHF. DNA for the CDR3: TGCGCCAGCAGCCAAGATCTGGCAGAACTTTTCGATCAGCCCCAGCATTTT.

This clonotype was detected many times. This chain connects TRBV28 to TRBJ2-1; perhaps TRBD2 as D (5 bases). The CDR3 runs to 15 residues. Trimming pared 4 bases from V and 6 bases from J, leaving 16 bases between. Germline loops: CDR1 MDHEN, CDR2 SYDVKM. The CDR3: CASSSSGIFVNEQFF. The DNA for the CDR3 is TGTGCCAGCAGTTCCTCCGGGATCTTCGTCAATGAGCAGTTCTTC.

The rearrangement joins TRBV20-1 to TRBJ1-1, with D possibly being TRBD1 (6 bases). V lost 7 bases and J 3 bases, leaving 15 bases between the germline ends. The CDR3 totals 13 residues. Germline V CDR1 and CDR2: DFQATT, SNEGSKA (reference sequence). The CDR3 sequence is CSVPGQRHTEAFF. CDR3 nucleotides: TGCAGTGTCCCCGGACAGAGGCACACTGAAGCTTTCTTT.

This clonotype was counted many times. The rearrangement links TRBV5-1 to TRBJ2-1, with D possibly matching TRBD1 (6 bases). Trimming took 3 bases from V and 0 from J, leaving 10 bases between them. This CDR3 spans 15 amino acids. From germline, CDR1 is SGHRS and CDR2 YFSETQ. In nucleotides, the CDR3 is TGCGCCAGCAGCTCGGACAGCCTCTCCTACAATGAGCAGTTCTTC. Its protein product is CASSSDSLSYNEQFF.

There are many counts of this clonotype. This chain links TRBV7-8 with TRBJ2-5; tentative D call: TRBD1 (5 bases). Trimming removed 1 base at V and 5 bases at J, with 11 bases between. The CDR3 is made up of 14 amino acids. Germline V gene lookup returns CDR1 SGHVS and CDR2 FQNEAQ. In DNA, the CDR3 is TGTGCCAGCAGCTTAGTACGACAGCAGGAGACCCAGTACTTC. Protein: CASSLVRQQETQYF.

The rearrangement uses TRBV28 and TRBJ1-4; no clear D. V lost 6 bases and J 6 bases, leaving 5 bases between the germline ends. The V gene's germline CDR1 is MDHEN and CDR2 SYDVKM. The CDR3 is 11 amino acids. CDR3 region: CASRVYEKLFF. For the CDR3, the DNA is TGTGCCAGCAGGGTCTATGAAAAACTGTTTTTT.

On this clonotype: An end of the junction does not agree with germline; a read error may underlie this. The gene calls are TRBV7-7 and TRBJ2-1, with D possibly called TRBD1 or TRBD2 (5 bases each). Germline CDR1 SSHAT, CDR2 FNYEAQ (reference sequence). The CDR3 is made up of 14 amino acids. CDR3 region: CASSFGLGANEQFF. DNA of the CDR3: TGTGCTAGCAGCTTTGGTCTCGGGGCGAATGAGCAGTTCTTC.

This clonotype was detected many times. The V call is TRBV5-6, the J call TRBJ2-5; D is possibly TRBD1 or TRBD2 (5 bases each). The germline gives CDR1 SGHDT, CDR2 YYEEEE. The V gene lost 5 bases and the J gene lost 1 base, with 18 bases spanning the gap. The CDR3 is 16 residues long. The CDR3 DNA reads TGTGCCAGCAGTCCTACACTGGGGGAACTCCAAGAGACCCAGTACTTC. Translated: CASSPTLGELQETQYF.

This clonotype appeared many times. The V gene is TRBV6-1, the J gene TRBJ2-3; 7 nucleotides match TRBD2. CDR3 length: 15 residues. J gave up 4 bases and V 2 bases, and 6 bases lay outside the gene matches. Per the germline V gene, CDR1 is MNHNS and CDR2 is SASEGT. CDR3 sequence (DNA): TGTGCCAGCAGTGAACGGGGGGAGGGCCCAGATACGCAGTATTTT. Amino acid sequence: CASSERGEGPDTQYF.